These 24 T cell receptor beta chains were sequenced from one sample in a study of tumor-infiltrating lymphocytes in primary liver carcinoma. Total RNA (around 500 ng) served as template for TCR beta cDNA synthesis primed by a constant-region primer. Researchers made the TCR beta libraries by running three nested multiplex PCR rounds with slightly modified ARM-PCR. TRBV1-TRBV30 forward and Cbeta reverse primers drove the first two roughly 9-cycle rounds. One entry per CDR3 protein results from TCRdb running MiXCR on the multiplex PCR reads. This table has about 310,000 distinct CDR3 sequences, around 50% appearing once. It was unsorted whole blood that yielded blood RNA, and germline DNA was also extracted. The material sequenced was peripheral blood. The receptors here all came from a woman aged 25 to 39 with primary liver carcinoma and hepatitis B virus infection.

V gene TRBV7-9 combines with J gene TRBJ2-7; D unresolved. V gave up 8 bases and J gave up 6 bases, with 11 bases separating them. The CDR3 consists of 11 residues. The germline gives CDR1 SEHNR, CDR2 FQNEAQ (reference sequence). Here the CDR3 DNA reads TGTGCCAGCGGGCTAGAAGGCGAGCAGTACTTC. Protein: CASGLEGEQYF.

This clonotype has just a few counts. The rearrangement joins TRBV6-5 to TRBJ2-7, with D unclear. The CDR3 totals 14 residues. Germline V gives CDR1 MNHEY, CDR2 SVGAGI. The V gene lost 0 bases and the J gene lost 6 bases, with 12 bases spanning the gap. CDR3 residues: CASSYSVVVGEQYF. For the CDR3, the DNA is TGTGCCAGCAGTTACTCGGTAGTCGTTGGCGAGCAGTACTTC.

Of note for this clonotype: Compared with germline, one end of the junction differs, possibly owing to a read error. The chain links TRBV5-3 to TRBJ2-1; the match to TRBD2 covers 9 bases. TRBV5-3 is identified as an open reading frame with a role that is uncertain. The CDR3 spans 18 residues. CDR3 protein: CARSVLTRSGRTSNEHFF. CDR3 in DNA: TGCGCCAGAAGCGTATTAACGAGGAGCGGGAGGACGTCGAATGAGCACTTCTTC.

A word on this clonotype: A read error is possible here, since a much larger clone lies one base away. The chain recombines TRBV6-1 with TRBJ1-1; TRBD1 agrees at 8 bases. The CDR3 is made up of 15 amino acids. From germline, CDR1 is MNHNS and CDR2 SASEGT. The CDR3 DNA reads TGTGCCAGCAGGGACCCGGGACAGGCGGCCGTTGAAGCTTCCTTT. This codes for CASRDPGQAAVEASF.

As regards this clonotype: The junction departs from germline at one end; a sequencing error may be responsible. The chain employs TRBV4-1 and TRBJ2-3; unclear D gene. CDR3 length equals 14 residues. Germline CDR1 and CDR2: MGHRA and YSYEKL. Here the CDR3 DNA reads TGCGACAGCAGCGTCCTCCCTGGGGCAGATACGCAGTATTTT. Its protein is CDSSVLPGADTQYF.

There are many counts of this clonotype. V and J are TRBV11-2 and TRBJ2-7; the match to TRBD2 covers 7 bases. Per the germline V gene, CDR1 is SGHAT and CDR2 is FQNNGV. Trimming took 7 bases from V and 5 from J; bases not matched to a gene: 2. This CDR3 is 11 amino acids long. The CDR3 DNA sequence: TGTGCCAGCACCGGGGGGAACGAGCAGTACTTC. Translating gives CASTGGNEQYF.

Only one count was recorded for this clonotype. This could be a read error, since a much larger clone is one nucleotide away. This chain connects TRBV4-1 to TRBJ2-1; D perhaps matches TRBD2 (8 bases). CDR3 length equals 16 residues. CDR1 is MGHRA and CDR2 is YSYEKL in the germline V gene. The CDR3 coding sequence is TGCGCCAACAGCCAAAAAGACAGGGCTAGCGGGAATGAGCAGTTCTTC. Protein: CANSQKDRASGNEQFF.

The V and J genes are TRBV11-2 and TRBJ2-3; D possibly corresponds to TRBD2 (6 bases). Germline V gene sequence: CDR1 SGHAT, CDR2 FQNNGV. With 5 bases removed from V and 2 bases from J, the gap between germline ends came to 11 bases. The CDR3 length is 14 residues. Here the CDR3 DNA reads TGTGCCAGCAGCCATGAGGACTACACAGATACGCAGTATTTT. Its translation is CASSHEDYTDTQYF.

In regard to this clonotype: A much larger clone differs by one base, so this may be a read error. The chain links TRBV4-1 to TRBJ2-7; TRBD2 matches at 10 bases. The CDR3 has 14 residues. The J segment lost 6 bases and the V segment lost 5 bases, leaving 7 bases of the junction unmatched. Germline loops: CDR1 MGHRA, CDR2 YSYEKL. DNA for the CDR3: TGCGCCAGCAGCTGGTGGACTAGCGGTTGCGAGCAGTACTTC. This translates into CASSWWTSGCEQYF.

Notes on this clonotype: A much larger clone lies a single base off, so this may be a read error. The genes are TRBV11-3 and TRBJ2-5; D remains ambiguous. Trimming shortened V by 3 bases and J by 1 base, and 15 bases separated the two germline ends. The CDR3 spans 16 residues. The germline V gene encodes CDR1 SGHNT and CDR2 YENEEA. CDR3 DNA: TGTGCCAGCAGCTTCGCCCGGAAGGCCTTCCAAGAGACCCAGTACTTC. This codes for CASSFARKAFQETQYF.

This clonotype was seen a single time. A much larger clone lies one base from this, so it may be a read error. The conserved phenylalanine or tryptophan normally closing the CDR3 is absent here, so this likely arose from a read error. The rearrangement joins TRBV6-1 to TRBJ2-1; the match to TRBD1 covers 11 bases. V lost 3 bases, J lost 6 bases, and 7 bases stayed unmatched. Germline V lookup: CDR1 MNHNS, CDR2 SASEGT. The CDR3 covers 16 residues. The CDR3, as DNA: TGTGCCAGCAGTGACCAGGACAGGGGGCTTTCCAATGAGCAGTTCTAC. This gives the protein CASSDQDRGLSNEQFY.

About this clonotype: Given a much more abundant clone one base away, this may be a read error. The V and J genes are TRBV10-3 and TRBJ2-1; D is ambiguous. The CDR3 has 12 residues. Per germline, CDR1 ENHRY and CDR2 SYGVKD. Deletions cut 7 bases from V and 9 bases from J, with 13 bases between. CDR3 sequence: CAITERSREQFF. The CDR3 DNA reads as TGTGCCATCACTGAACGGTCCCGTGAGCAGTTCTTC.

J is TRBJ2-1 and V is TRBV6-1, with 8 bases lining up with TRBD1. This CDR3 spans 16 amino acids. Germline CDR1 is MNHNS and CDR2 is SASEGT. V lost 4 bases and J lost 8; bases outside the gene matches: 13. CDR3 nucleotides: TGTGCCAGCAGTGTAGGGCTGAACAGGGGGTGCGATGAGCAGTTCTTC. Amino acids: CASSVGLNRGCDEQFF.

As for this clonotype: The junction and the germline gene differ at one end; a read error may be behind it. J is TRBJ2-5 and V is TRBV6-1; no definite D call. This CDR3 spans 16 amino acids. Germline V gene lookup returns CDR1 MNHNS and CDR2 SASEGT. The CDR3 sequence is CASSEALLGSQGTQYF. The CDR3 DNA sequence: TGTGCCAGCAGTGAAGCGCTATTGGGCAGCCAAGGGACCCAGTACTTC.

This clonotype came up once. At one boundary the junction diverges from the germline segment, which might be a read error. V gene TRBV12-3 or TRBV12-4 combines with J gene TRBJ2-2, with 7 positions matching TRBD2. This CDR3 spans 17 amino acids. The CDR3 is CTSSLKAGEKNTGELFF. The CDR3 region has the DNA TGTACCAGCAGTTTGAAGGCGGGGGAAAAGAACACCGGGGAACTGTTTTTT.

This clonotype was found once. This may be a read error, as it is one base from a much larger clone. The V gene is TRBV29-1, the J gene TRBJ1-2, with a possible D match to TRBD1 (5 bases). This CDR3 region has 13 residues. Trimming pared 5 bases from V and 2 bases from J, leaving 12 bases between. CDR1 is SQVTM, CDR2 ANQGSEA, per germline. CDR3 sequence reads: CSVPTEGNYGYTF. The CDR3 DNA sequence: TGCAGCGTTCCAACAGAGGGGAACTATGGCTACACCTTC.

This clonotype was seen many times. The chain employs TRBV5-5 and TRBJ2-7; 13 positions agree with TRBD2. The junction had 4 bases not matched to a gene; V was cut back by 1 base and J by 0 bases. CDR3 length: 17 amino acids. Germline lookup yields CDR1 SGHKS and CDR2 YYEKEE (reference sequence). Here the CDR3 reads CASSLHGTSGISYEQYF. As DNA, the CDR3 is TGTGCCAGCAGCTTGCATGGGACTAGCGGGATCTCCTACGAGCAGTACTTC.

As concerns this clonotype: One base away lies a much larger clone, so this may be a sequencing read error. The chain carries TRBV6-1 and TRBJ2-7; D is undetermined. The V and J ends lost 2 bases and 5 bases respectively, with 16 bases between them. Germline V gene sequence: CDR1 MNHNS, CDR2 SASEGT. The CDR3 extends over 15 amino acids. The CDR3: CASSESLVRTHEQYF. CDR3 DNA: TGTGCCAGCAGTGAAAGTTTGGTCAGAACCCACGAGCAGTACTTC.

The chain links TRBV6-5 to TRBJ2-7; 7 bases are a match to TRBD2. This CDR3 region has 15 residues. V was clipped by 6 bases and J by 1 base; unmatched bases: 9. CDR1 MNHEY and CDR2 SVGAGI come from the germline V gene. The CDR3 loop reads CASSGGRETSYEQYF. The CDR3 DNA reads as TGTGCCAGCAGCGGAGGGCGGGAGACGTCCTACGAGCAGTACTTC.

A remark on this clonotype: Since no conserved phenylalanine or tryptophan closes the CDR3, a read error is the likely cause. This sequence joins TRBV11-2 and TRBJ2-1; possible D gene TRBD2, 6 bases. Germline V gene data show CDR1 as SGHAT and CDR2 as FQNNGV. The ends were cut back, 5 bases at V and 4 bases at J, with 15 bases in the middle. The CDR3 contains 15 residues. Written as DNA, the CDR3 is TGTGCCAGCAGCCATCGGGGGTCCCGGTACAATGAGCAGTTCCTC. Translating it yields CASSHRGSRYNEQFL.

The genes are TRBV12-5 and TRBJ2-3; no definite D call. From germline, CDR1 is LGHNT and CDR2 FRNRAP. The CDR3 contains 14 residues. V lost 4 bases and J 0 bases, leaving 8 bases between the germline ends. DNA of the CDR3: TGTGCTAGTGGTTCTAGGCTCAGCACAGATACGCAGTATTTT. Protein: CASGSRLSTDTQYF.

This clonotype was observed at least ten times. The chain has TRBV12-3 or TRBV12-4 and TRBJ2-1, with TRBD1 matching 7 bases. The CDR3 is 14 residues long. V dropped 6 bases and J dropped 1; count of bases not matched to a gene: 3. In nucleotides, the CDR3 is TGTGCCAGCAGGCAACAGGGGTCCTACAATGAGCAGTTCTTC. Amino acid sequence: CASRQQGSYNEQFF.

The chain combines TRBV6-2 or TRBV6-3 with TRBJ1-2; D gene uncertain. V lost 4 bases and J 3 bases, leaving 15 bases between the germline ends. This CDR3 spans 15 amino acids. CDR1 and CDR2 from the germline V gene are MNHEY and SVGEGT. CDR3 in DNA: TGTGCCAGCAGTTCACACCGGACGGACTACTATGGCTACACCTTC. This translates into CASSSHRTDYYGYTF.

About this clonotype: This sequence may be a read error, since a much larger clone differs from it by one base. The chain employs TRBV4-1 and TRBJ2-7, with TRBD2 as a possible D gene (6 bases). The V end was cut by 4 bases, the J end by 4 bases, with 20 bases between. The length of the CDR3 is 16 residues. The germline CDR1 and CDR2 sequences are MGHRA and YSYEKL. The CDR3 DNA reads TGCGCCAGCAGCCTAGAGTGGAGACTAGTGGTATACGAGCAGTACTTC. The encoded protein is CASSLEWRLVVYEQYF.